This T cell receptor beta chain was sequenced in a study of T cell responses to AZD1222 COVID-19 vaccine. The overall study: Pooled together were second doses at about 4 or about 12 weeks.

The study, taken as a whole, reports: Close to half of spike-specific TCRs reportedly recognize unmutated variant regions. Elevations in Spike-specific TCR breadth and depth followed administration of two AZD1222 doses. White British ancestry dominated among donors, who included more females, and clonal diversity was possibly underestimated.

CDR1 is SGHKS, CDR2 YYEKEE, per germline (reference sequence). With 2 bases removed from V and 6 bases from J, the gap between germline ends came to 9 bases. The CDR3 is made up of 12 amino acids. Of note for this clone: Antigen unknown.

Method: immunoSEQ multiplex PCR; TCRdb's copy keeps in-frame clones and lacks some. This repertoire shows more than 140,000 clones, roughly 90% found once; its top ten account for under 3.5%. This receptor was identified in an adult in good health. The sequencing used peripheral blood, collected on day 0 of AZD1222 vaccination. The chain is built from TRBV5-5 and TRBJ2-7; the D is unclear. CDR3 sequence reads: CASSFAGFEQYF. The CDR3, as DNA: TGTGCCAGCAGCTTTGCTGGGTTCGAGCAGTACTTC. Using reference TRBV5-5 and TRBJ2-7 for the parts outside the CDR3, the full variable domain is DAGVTQSPTHLIKTRGQQVTLRCSPISGHKSVSWYQQVLGQGPQFIFQYYEKEERGRGNFPDRFSARQFPNYSSELNVNALLLGDSALYLCASSFAGFEQYFGPGTRLTVT.